The source of this TCR beta chain is a study of patients and donors after allogeneic stem cell transplantation. TCRdb recomputed calls from the RT-PCR reads with MiXCR, one row per CDR3 protein. This table has about 2,200 distinct CDR3 sequences, roughly 33% appearing once. Germline assignment: CDR1 SGHAT and CDR2 FQNNGV. Trimming removed 4 bases at V and 5 bases at J, with 18 bases between. This CDR3 spans 16 amino acids. A few counts support this clonotype. Sample: blood, either unsorted or a sorted T cell fraction (not recorded which). The genes are TRBV11-2 and TRBJ1-5; D might be TRBD1 (5 bases). The TCR was taken from a human donor who was either an allogeneic HSCT recipient or a stem cell or donor lymphocyte infusion donor (not recorded which). It is not recorded whose cells these are; they may come from a transplant donor. The CDR3: CASSSEGAFNYQPQHF. As DNA, the CDR3 is TGTGCCAGCAGCTCCGAAGGGGCCTTCAACTATCAGCCCCAGCATTTT.